This TCR beta chain was documented in a study of regulatory T cells in long-lasting Graves disease. Study overall: Duration of antithyroid drug therapy among newly diagnosed Graves' patients was under 3 months. Study-wide points: Patients with persistent disease showed a bias toward TRBV28, TRBJ1-2 and TRBJ2-5. Peripheral blood, not thyroid tissue, was the sole material studied.

This clonotype was observed many times. What it recognizes is unknown. The time point denotes: newly diagnosed GD, antithyroid drugs for less than 3 months. PBMC-extracted RNA yielded the TCR library. The authors built TCR beta libraries using iRepertoire HTBI primers and Arm-PCR of CDR3 regions. Each CDR3 protein is one row after TCRdb ran MiXCR on the multiplex PCR reads. Among about 420,000 distinct CDR3 sequences, less than 20% were seen once, and the ten largest hold about 23%. The CDR3 length is 14 residues. Trimming shortened V by 0 bases and J by 10 bases, and 13 bases separated the two germline ends. CDR1 is DFQATT, CDR2 SNEGSKA, per germline (reference sequence). The data also belong to a second study, concerning T cells in Graves' hyperthyroidism and ophthalmopathy. That paper notes: Hyperthyroidism was newly diagnosed in patients aged 18 to 65 (duration under 2 months).

The chain employs TRBV20-1 and TRBJ1-6, with a possible D match to TRBD1 (6 bases). The material sequenced was peripheral blood mononuclear cells (PBMCs), taken at new diagnosis, from a patient treated with antithyroid drugs. The source of this sequence is a woman between 18 and 29 years old with Graves disease. As DNA, the CDR3 is TGCAGTGCTAGAGAAGGGGGAGTTGAGTCACCCCTCCACTTT. Its translation: CSAREGGVESPLHF.